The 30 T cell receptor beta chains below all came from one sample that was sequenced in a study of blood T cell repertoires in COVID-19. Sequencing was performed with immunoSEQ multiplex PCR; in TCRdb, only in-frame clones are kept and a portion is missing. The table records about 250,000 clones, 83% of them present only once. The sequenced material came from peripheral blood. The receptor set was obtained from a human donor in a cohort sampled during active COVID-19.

The CDR3 is CASRVRTQYGYTF. The CDR3 DNA reads as TGTGCCAGCAGAGTTAGGACTCAATATGGCTACACCTTC. The chain joins TRBV28 to TRBJ1-2; no clear D gene. The germline V and J ends were trimmed by 6 bases and 5 bases, with 13 bases remaining between them. Germline V gene data show CDR1 as MDHEN and CDR2 as SYDVKM. The CDR3 is 13 amino acids.

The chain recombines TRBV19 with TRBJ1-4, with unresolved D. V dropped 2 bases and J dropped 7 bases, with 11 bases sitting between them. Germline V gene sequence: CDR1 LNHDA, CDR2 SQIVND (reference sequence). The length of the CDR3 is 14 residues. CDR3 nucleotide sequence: TGTGCCAGTAGTATAATGGGCTCCGGTGAAAAACTGTTTTTT. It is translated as CASSIMGSGEKLFF.

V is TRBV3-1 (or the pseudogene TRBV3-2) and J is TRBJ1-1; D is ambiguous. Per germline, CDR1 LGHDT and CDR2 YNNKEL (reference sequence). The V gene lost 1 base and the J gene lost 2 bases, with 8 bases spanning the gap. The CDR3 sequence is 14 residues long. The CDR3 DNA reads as TGTGCCAGCAGCCAAGGGCATTTCAACACTGAAGCTTTCTTT. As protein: CASSQGHFNTEAFF.

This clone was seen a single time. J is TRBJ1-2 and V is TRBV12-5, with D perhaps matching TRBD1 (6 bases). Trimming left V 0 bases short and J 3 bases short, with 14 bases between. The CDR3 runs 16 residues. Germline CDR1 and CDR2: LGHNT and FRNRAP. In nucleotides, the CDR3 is TGTGCTAGTGGTTTGGTGACCTACAGGGTGGACTATGGCTACACCTTC. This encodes CASGLVTYRVDYGYTF. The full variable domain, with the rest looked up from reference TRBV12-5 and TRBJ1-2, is DARVTQTPRHKVTEMGQEVTMRCQPILGHNTVFWYRQTMMQGLELLAYFRNRAPLDDSGMPKDRFSAEMPDATLATLKIQPSEPRDSAVYFCASGLVTYRVDYGYTFGSGTRLTVV.

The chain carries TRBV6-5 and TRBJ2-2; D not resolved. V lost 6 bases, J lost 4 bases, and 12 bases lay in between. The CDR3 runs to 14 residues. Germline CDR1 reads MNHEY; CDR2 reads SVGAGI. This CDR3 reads CASRPGSGTGELFF. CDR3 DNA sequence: TGTGCCAGCAGGCCCGGGTCGGGCACCGGGGAGCTGTTTTTT.

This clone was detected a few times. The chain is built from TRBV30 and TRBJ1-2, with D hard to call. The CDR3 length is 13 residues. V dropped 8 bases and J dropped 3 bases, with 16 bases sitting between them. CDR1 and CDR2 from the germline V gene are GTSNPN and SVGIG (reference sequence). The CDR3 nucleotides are TGTGCCCGGTATGGGCCCGGCGACTATGGCTACACCTTC. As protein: CARYGPGDYGYTF.

CDR3 nucleotide sequence: TGTGCCAGCAGTTACTCGGCAGGGGGGAATGAAAAACTGTTTTTT. This sequence encodes CASSYSAGGNEKLFF. The chain combines TRBV6-5 with TRBJ1-4, with 7 positions matching TRBD1. CDR3 size: 15 residues. The V segment lost 0 bases and the J segment 5 bases; nucleotides outside the gene matches: 3. Germline lookup yields CDR1 MNHEY and CDR2 SVGAGI.

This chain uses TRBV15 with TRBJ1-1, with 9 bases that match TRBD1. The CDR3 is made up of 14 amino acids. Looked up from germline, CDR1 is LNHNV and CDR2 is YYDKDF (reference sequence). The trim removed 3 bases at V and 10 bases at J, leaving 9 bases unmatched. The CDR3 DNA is TGTGCCACCAGCAGCAGGACAGGGGCGAGCGTAGCTTTCTTT. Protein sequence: CATSSRTGASVAFF.

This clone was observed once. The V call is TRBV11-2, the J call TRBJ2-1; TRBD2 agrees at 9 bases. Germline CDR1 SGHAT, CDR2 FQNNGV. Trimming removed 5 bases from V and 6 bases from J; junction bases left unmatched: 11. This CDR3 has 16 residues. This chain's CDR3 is CASSVVGGLASNEQFF. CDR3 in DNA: TGTGCCAGCAGCGTAGTGGGGGGACTAGCATCCAATGAGCAGTTCTTC.

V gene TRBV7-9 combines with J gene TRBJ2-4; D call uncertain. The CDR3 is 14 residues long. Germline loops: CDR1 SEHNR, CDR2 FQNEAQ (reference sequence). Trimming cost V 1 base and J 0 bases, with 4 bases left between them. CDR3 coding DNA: TGTGCCAGCAGCTTAGTCTTAGCCAAAAACATTCAGTACTTC. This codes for CASSLVLAKNIQYF. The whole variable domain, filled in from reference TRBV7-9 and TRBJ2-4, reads DTGVSQNPRHKITKRGQNVTFRCDPISEHNRLYWYRQTLGQGPEFLTYFQNEAQLEKSRLLSDRFSAERPKGSFSTLEIQRTEQGDSAMYLCASSLVLAKNIQYFGAGTRLSVL.

The CDR3 DNA reads as TGCGCCAGCAGAAATATTACCGGGACAGCAGCCTACGAGCAGTACTTC. Translated, it gives CASRNITGTAAYEQYF. The rearrangement uses TRBV5-1 and TRBJ2-7; 7 nucleotides line up with TRBD1. Germline lookup yields CDR1 SGHRS and CDR2 YFSETQ. The CDR3 runs 16 residues. With V trimmed by 5 bases and J by 2 bases, 13 bases remained unmatched.

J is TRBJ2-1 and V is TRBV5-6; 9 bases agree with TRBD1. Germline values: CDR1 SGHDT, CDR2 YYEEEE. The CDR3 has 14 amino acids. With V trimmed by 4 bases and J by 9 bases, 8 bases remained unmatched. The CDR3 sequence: CASSANRGLSEQFF. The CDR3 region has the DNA TGTGCCAGCAGCGCTAACAGGGGGCTAAGTGAGCAGTTCTTC.

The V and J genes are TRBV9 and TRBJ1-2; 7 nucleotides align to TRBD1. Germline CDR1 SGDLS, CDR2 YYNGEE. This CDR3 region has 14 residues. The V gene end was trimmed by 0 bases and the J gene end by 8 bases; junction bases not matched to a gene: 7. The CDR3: CASSVEAGGKGYTF. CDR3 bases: TGTGCCAGCAGCGTAGAGGCAGGGGGAAAGGGCTACACCTTC.

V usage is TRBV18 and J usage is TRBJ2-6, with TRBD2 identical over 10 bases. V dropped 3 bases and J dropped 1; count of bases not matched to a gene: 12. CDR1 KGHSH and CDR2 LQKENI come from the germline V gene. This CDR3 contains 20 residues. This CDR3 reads CASSPQTQLAGSSGANVLTF. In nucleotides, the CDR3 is TGTGCCAGCTCACCCCAAACACAACTAGCGGGGTCGTCTGGGGCCAACGTCCTGACTTTC.

The CDR3 nucleotides read TGCGCCAGCAGCAATCCCCGCGGGGTTGATGCCAATGAGCAGTTCTTC. Its translation is CASSNPRGVDANEQFF. V and J are TRBV5-1 and TRBJ2-1; weak D call: TRBD2 (6 bases). CDR1 is SGHRS, CDR2 YFSETQ, per germline. The CDR3 contains 16 residues. Between the trimmed V and J ends, which lost 4 bases and 6 bases, there was a span of 20 bases.

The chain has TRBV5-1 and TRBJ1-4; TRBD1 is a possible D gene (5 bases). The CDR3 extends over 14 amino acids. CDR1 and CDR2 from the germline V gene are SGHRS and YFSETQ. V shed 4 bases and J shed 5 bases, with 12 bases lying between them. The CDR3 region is CASSRTQVNEKLFF. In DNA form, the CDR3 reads TGCGCCAGCAGCCGAACACAGGTGAATGAAAAACTGTTTTTT. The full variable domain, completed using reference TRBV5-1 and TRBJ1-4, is KAGVTQTPRYLIKTRGQQVTLSCSPISGHRSVSWYQQTPGQGLQFLFEYFSETQRNKGNFPGRFSGRQFSNSRSEMNVSTLELGDSALYLCASSRTQVNEKLFFGSGTQLSVL.

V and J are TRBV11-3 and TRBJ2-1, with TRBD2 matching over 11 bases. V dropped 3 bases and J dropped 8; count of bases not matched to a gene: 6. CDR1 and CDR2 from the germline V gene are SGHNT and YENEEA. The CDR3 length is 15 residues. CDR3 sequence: CASSFGTSGGHEQFF. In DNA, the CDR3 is TGTGCCAGCAGCTTCGGGACTAGCGGTGGTCATGAGCAGTTCTTC. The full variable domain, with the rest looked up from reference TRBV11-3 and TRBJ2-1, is EAGVVQSPRYKIIEKKQPVAFWCNPISGHNTLYWYLQNLGQGPELLIRYENEEAVDDSQLPKDRFSAERLKGVDSTLKIQPAELGDSAVYLCASSFGTSGGHEQFFGPGTRLTVL.

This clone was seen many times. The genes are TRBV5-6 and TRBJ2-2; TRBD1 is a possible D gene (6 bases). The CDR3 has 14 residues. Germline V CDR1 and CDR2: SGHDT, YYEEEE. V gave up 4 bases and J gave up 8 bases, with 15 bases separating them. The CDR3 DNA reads TGTGCCAGCAGCCTAACCCCCGGGACAGGGGAGCTGTTTTTT. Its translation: CASSLTPGTGELFF.

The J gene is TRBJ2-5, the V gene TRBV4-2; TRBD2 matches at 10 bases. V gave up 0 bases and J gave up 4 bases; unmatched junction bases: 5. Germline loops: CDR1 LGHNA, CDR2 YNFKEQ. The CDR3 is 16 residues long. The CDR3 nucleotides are TGTGCCAGCAGCCAAGATCCTAGCGGGAGAGGAGAGACCCAGTACTTC. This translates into CASSQDPSGRGETQYF.

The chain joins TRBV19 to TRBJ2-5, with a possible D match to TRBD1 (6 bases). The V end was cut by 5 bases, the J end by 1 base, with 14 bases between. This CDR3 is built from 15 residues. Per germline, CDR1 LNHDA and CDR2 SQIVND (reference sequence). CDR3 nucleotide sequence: TGTGCCAGTAGTGCAGGGACACCGGGCCAAGAGACCCAGTACTTC. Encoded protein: CASSAGTPGQETQYF.

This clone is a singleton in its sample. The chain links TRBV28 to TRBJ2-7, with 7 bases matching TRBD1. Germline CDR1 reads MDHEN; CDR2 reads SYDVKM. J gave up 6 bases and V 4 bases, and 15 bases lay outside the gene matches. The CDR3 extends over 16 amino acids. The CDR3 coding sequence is TGTGCCAGCAGTTCAACCGGGACAGTAGCCGAACGCGAGCAGTACTTC. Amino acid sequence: CASSSTGTVAEREQYF.

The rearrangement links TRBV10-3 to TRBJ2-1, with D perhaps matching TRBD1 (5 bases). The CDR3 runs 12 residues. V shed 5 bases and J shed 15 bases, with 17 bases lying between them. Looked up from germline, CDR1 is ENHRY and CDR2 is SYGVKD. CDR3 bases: TGTGCCATCAGTTCCCAGGGTAAGGTCGGGTTCTTC. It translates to CAISSQGKVGFF.

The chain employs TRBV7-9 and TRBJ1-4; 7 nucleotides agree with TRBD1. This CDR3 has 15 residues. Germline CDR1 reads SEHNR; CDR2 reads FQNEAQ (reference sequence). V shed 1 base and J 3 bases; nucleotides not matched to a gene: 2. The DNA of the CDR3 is TGTGCCAGCAGCTTAGGCGGGACAGCTAATGAAAAACTGTTTTTT. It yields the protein CASSLGGTANEKLFF.

The DNA of the CDR3 is TGTGCCAGCAGGCGGGTCGGGGGCACAGATACGCAGTATTTT. It encodes CASRRVGGTDTQYF. The chain couples TRBV7-2 to TRBJ2-3, with a possible D match to TRBD2 (5 bases). The V and J ends lost 6 bases and 1 base respectively, with 11 bases between them. CDR3 length: 14 amino acids. Germline assignment: CDR1 SGHTA and CDR2 FQGNSA.

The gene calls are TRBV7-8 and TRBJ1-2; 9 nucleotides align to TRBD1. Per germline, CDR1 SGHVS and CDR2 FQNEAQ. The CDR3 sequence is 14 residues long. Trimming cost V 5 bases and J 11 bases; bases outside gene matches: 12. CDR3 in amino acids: CASSRDRAKIPYTF. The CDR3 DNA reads TGTGCCAGCAGCCGGGACAGGGCCAAAATCCCATACACCTTC.

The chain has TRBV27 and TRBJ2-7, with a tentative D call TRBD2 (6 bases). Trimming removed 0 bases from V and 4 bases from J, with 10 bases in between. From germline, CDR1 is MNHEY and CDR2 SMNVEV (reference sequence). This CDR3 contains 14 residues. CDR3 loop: CASSLSRGDYEQYF. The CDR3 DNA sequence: TGTGCCAGCAGTTTATCGCGCGGGGATTACGAGCAGTACTTC.

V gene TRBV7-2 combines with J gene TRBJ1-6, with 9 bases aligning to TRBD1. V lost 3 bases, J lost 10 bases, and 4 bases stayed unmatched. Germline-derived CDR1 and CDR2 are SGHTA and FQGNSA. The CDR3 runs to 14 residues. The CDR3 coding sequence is TGTGCCAGCAGCTTTACAGGGGGCGGATCACCCCTCCACTTT. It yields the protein CASSFTGGGSPLHF.

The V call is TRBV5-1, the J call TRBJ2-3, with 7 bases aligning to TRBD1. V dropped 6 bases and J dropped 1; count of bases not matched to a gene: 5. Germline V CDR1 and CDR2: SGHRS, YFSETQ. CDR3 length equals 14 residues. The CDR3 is CASKNRGGTDTQYF. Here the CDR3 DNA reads TGCGCCAGCAAAAACAGGGGCGGCACAGATACGCAGTATTTT.

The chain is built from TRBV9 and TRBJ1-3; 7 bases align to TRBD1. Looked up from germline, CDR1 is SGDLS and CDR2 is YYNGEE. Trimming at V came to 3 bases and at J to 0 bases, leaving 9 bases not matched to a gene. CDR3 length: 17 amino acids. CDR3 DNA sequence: TGTGCCAGCAGCGAGGGGGCTTTAACAGGCTCTGGAAACACCATATATTTT. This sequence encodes CASSEGALTGSGNTIYF.

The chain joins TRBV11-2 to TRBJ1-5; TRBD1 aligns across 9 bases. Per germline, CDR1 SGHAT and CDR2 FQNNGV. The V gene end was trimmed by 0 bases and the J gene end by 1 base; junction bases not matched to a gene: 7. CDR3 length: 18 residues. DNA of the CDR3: TGTGCCAGCAGCTTAGAGGGACAGGGATCGACCAGCAATCAGCCCCAGCATTTT. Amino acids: CASSLEGQGSTSNQPQHF. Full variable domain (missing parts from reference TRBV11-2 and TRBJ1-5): EAGVAQSPRYKIIEKRQSVAFWCNPISGHATLYWYQQILGQGPKLLIQFQNNGVVDDSQLPKDRFSAERLKGVDSTLKIQPAKLEDSAVYLCASSLEGQGSTSNQPQHFGDGTRLSIL.